The rows below give T cell receptor beta chains drawn from one sample of a study of blood T cell repertoires in COVID-19. Generated by immunoSEQ multiplex PCR, the TCRdb table keeps only in-frame clones and is missing some. Here the sample spans around 100,000 clones, roughly 87% being singletons. The sample consisted of peripheral blood. The receptor source for this set is a woman aged 45-65 years with COVID-19, enrolled during active disease. Both conserved end residues are trimmed from each CDR3. Not all rows give a size; the values are once, few, many and, for expanded clones, a class.

j_call | v_call | clone_size | cdr3_aa
TRBJ2-5 | TRBV6-4 | . | ASLGQGCRREETQY
TRBJ1-1 | TRBV18 | . | ASSPMSRVGEAF
TRBJ2-3 | TRBV7-9 | . | ASSLRGVGDTQY
TRBJ2-5 | TRBV30 | . | AWSVGDTLGETQY
TRBJ1-5 | TRBV28 | . | ASRGSLGLNQPQH
TRBJ2-7 | TRBV19 | . | ASSIEDRGTEQY
TRBJ2-3 | TRBV24-1 | . | ATSVSGGPDTQY
TRBJ1-2 | TRBV27 | . | ASSQQGGGYGYT
TRBJ1-3 | TRBV6-2/TRBV6-3 | . | ASSRSGTGGSGNTIY
TRBJ2-7 | TRBV19 | . | ASGQIYEQY
TRBJ1-3 | TRBV5-1 | . | ASSPGLGLNTIY
TRBJ2-7 | TRBV28 | . | ASTTTGDEQY
TRBJ2-3 | TRBV28 | . | ASSQLAGGTDTQY
TRBJ1-3 | TRBV11-3 | . | ASSPGLISGNTIY
TRBJ2-1 | TRBV3-1/TRBV3-2 | . | ASSLSRNYVSNEQF
TRBJ1-1 | TRBV9 | . | ASSGQGARTEAF
TRBJ2-7 | TRBV6-1 | . | ASSESMFGFYEQY
TRBJ2-7 | TRBV29-1 | . | SVDGQDSSYEQY
TRBJ2-7 | TRBV30 | . | AWASSGQTYEQY
TRBJ2-7 | TRBV5-6 | few | ASSRAGTQLSYEQY
TRBJ1-2 | TRBV2 | . | ADGRDTNYGYT
TRBJ2-7 | TRBV11-2 | . | ASSSGTGYYEQY
TRBJ1-4 | TRBV2 | . | ASSVVGPGEKLF
TRBJ1-1 | TRBV5-1 | . | ASRVTGGLGTEAF
TRBJ2-5 | TRBV4-2 | . | ASSHLAGTSGGNQETQY
TRBJ2-5 | TRBV3-1/TRBV3-2 | . | ASSQGLVGETQY
TRBJ2-2 | TRBV6-5 | . | ASSRTGAGELF
TRBJ1-3 | TRBV4-1 | . | ASSPQAGLLSGNTIY
TRBJ2-1 | TRBV11-1 | few | ASSPGSSVSNEQF
TRBJ1-5 | TRBV9 | . | ASSVGSNSNQPQH
TRBJ2-2 | TRBV30 | . | AWTYGSGELF
TRBJ2-7 | TRBV7-2 | . | ASSQDQGPHYEQY
TRBJ1-1 | TRBV5-1 | . | ASSGGQGMDTEAF
TRBJ1-2 | TRBV4-2 | . | ASSQEQGGRGYT
TRBJ1-3 | TRBV18 | . | ASSPTWTGGSGNTIY
TRBJ2-2 | TRBV19 | . | ASRDRKNTGELF
TRBJ2-1 | TRBV9 | . | ASSVSGGVYNEQF
TRBJ2-3 | TRBV6-5 | . | ASRTGVSTDTQY
TRBJ2-7 | TRBV6-1 | . | ASSEWTSSYEQY
TRBJ2-7 | TRBV6-5 | . | ASRTRGPSYEQY
TRBJ1-6 | TRBV12-3/TRBV12-4 | . | ASQGSSSSPLH
TRBJ2-6 | TRBV6-2/TRBV6-3 | . | ASSHPGTDSGANVLT
TRBJ2-6 | TRBV11-3 | few | ASSLGHHSGANVLT
TRBJ1-5 | TRBV18 | . | ASSPEDTVNQPQH
TRBJ1-5 | TRBV29-1 | . | SVMDRANQPQH
TRBJ1-2 | TRBV19 | few | ASMGRSYGYT
TRBJ1-1 | TRBV5-1 | . | ASSIRDTNTEAF
TRBJ2-7 | TRBV5-1 | . | ASSLAGGDRWDEQY
TRBJ1-2 | TRBV7-3 | . | ASSSQGRNGYT
TRBJ2-7 | TRBV7-8 | once | ASSIGTAYEQY